The 23 T cell receptor beta chains in this list originate from one sample, sequenced in a study of early T cells in non-severe SARS-CoV-2 infection. TCRdb passed the 5' RACE reads through MiXCR, listing each CDR3 protein once. This sample has 55,000 to 75,000 distinct CDR3 sequences, with 11% found just once. The sequencing sample was made of whole blood. The receptors come from an adult who was a healthcare worker with PCR-confirmed SARS-CoV-2 infection or an uninfected control (not recorded which).

This clonotype was picked up a small number of times. The V call is TRBV7-9, the J call TRBJ2-7; TRBD2 might be the D (5 bases). The CDR3 length is 15 residues. The germline gives CDR1 SEHNR, CDR2 FQNEAQ (reference sequence). With 5 bases removed from V and 3 bases from J, the gap between germline ends came to 17 bases. The CDR3 region has the DNA TGTGCCAGCAGCCCGAGCTATAGCGAAAGCTACGAGCAGTACTTC. Its protein is CASSPSYSESYEQYF.

The chain has TRBV20-1 and TRBJ2-1, with D hard to call. V gave up 2 bases and J gave up 13 bases, with 18 bases separating them. The CDR3 contains 13 residues. In germline, CDR1 is DFQATT, CDR2 SNEGSKA (reference sequence). The CDR3 sequence: CSARQQIGSHQFF. Written as DNA, the CDR3 is TGCAGTGCTAGACAGCAAATCGGCAGCCATCAGTTCTTC.

This clonotype was found many times. The chain recombines TRBV29-1 with TRBJ2-1, with D perhaps TRBD2 (6 bases). Germline CDR1 is SQVTM and CDR2 is ANQGSEA. The CDR3 extends over 15 amino acids. CDR3 sequence reads: CSFTPGRSSYNEQFF. The CDR3 DNA sequence: TGCAGTTTCACTCCAGGGAGGAGCTCCTACAATGAGCAGTTCTTC.

The table lists this clonotype with a few counts. The chain has TRBV9 and TRBJ2-3; 8 bases are a match to TRBD2. The CDR3 extends over 15 amino acids. From germline, CDR1 is SGDLS and CDR2 YYNGEE. Trimming took 7 bases from V and 1 from J; bases not matched to a gene: 8. The DNA for the CDR3 is TGTGCCAGCGGCCGAGCGGGGGTTGGCACAGATACGCAGTATTTT. Encoded protein: CASGRAGVGTDTQYF. Together with reference TRBV9 and TRBJ2-3, the CDR3 gives the full variable domain: DSGVTQTPKHLITATGQRVTLRCSPRSGDLSVYWYQQSLDQGLQFLIQYYNGEERAKGNILERFSAQQFPDLHSELNLSSLELGDSALYFCASGRAGVGTDTQYFGPGTRLTVL.

The rearrangement links TRBV20-1 to TRBJ2-3; no firm D call. V was shortened by 1 base and J by 1 base, with 9 bases between the two germline ends. The CDR3 length is 14 residues. Germline-derived CDR1 and CDR2 are DFQATT and SNEGSKA (reference sequence). DNA of the CDR3: TGCAGTGCTAGAGCCCAACGCGGCACAGATACGCAGTATTTT. Translating gives CSARAQRGTDTQYF.

This chain uses TRBV6-2 or TRBV6-3 with TRBJ2-7; perhaps TRBD1 as D (6 bases). The CDR3 sequence is 14 residues long. Germline CDR1 is MNHEY and CDR2 is SVGEGT. V was pared by 5 bases and J by 4 bases, with 15 bases between. CDR3 sequence (DNA): TGTGCCAGCAGTCCCCTTCTACAGGGATACGAGCAGTACTTC. Translation gives CASSPLLQGYEQYF.

This clonotype turned up a few times. The chain is built from TRBV19 and TRBJ2-1; perhaps TRBD2 as D (6 bases). The CDR3 sequence is 15 residues long. Germline values: CDR1 LNHDA, CDR2 SQIVND (reference sequence). V gave up 4 bases and J gave up 5 bases, with 15 bases separating them. CDR3 bases: TGTGCCAGTAGTAAGCTAGCGTCGGGGAACAATGAGCAGTTCTTC. Translation gives CASSKLASGNNEQFF.

In this sample, this clonotype turned up many times. The chain couples TRBV27 to TRBJ2-1; maybe TRBD2 (6 bases). V lost 8 bases to trimming and J lost 7 bases, with 18 bases between them. Germline loops: CDR1 MNHEY, CDR2 SMNVEV (reference sequence). The CDR3 consists of 14 residues. The CDR3 loop reads CASSGEDYRNEQFF. The CDR3 nucleotides read TGTGCCAGCTCCGGCGAGGACTATAGAAATGAGCAGTTCTTC.

This chain connects TRBV14 to TRBJ1-6; perhaps TRBD1 as D (6 bases). The CDR3 runs 14 residues. The germline V gene encodes CDR1 SGHDN and CDR2 FVKESK. Trimming pared 4 bases from V and 4 bases from J, leaving 8 bases between. The CDR3, as DNA: TGTGCCAGCAGCCCCACAGGGTATAATTCACCCCTCCACTTT. Protein: CASSPTGYNSPLHF.

In its sample, this clonotype was seen a few times. It is unclear where the CDR3 begins or ends on the DNA, so no DNA is shown, and the CDR3 is as TCRdb lists it. V gene TRBV7-3 combines with J gene TRBJ1-4; the D call TRBD1 from the table was never checked on the DNA. The CDR3 contains 15 residues when both ends are counted. Per germline, CDR1 SGHTA and CDR2 FQGTGA. CDR3: CASSTWTGKRKNCFF.

This clonotype showed up many times. The chain couples TRBV12-3 or TRBV12-4 to TRBJ1-1, with 7 bases matching TRBD1. The junction had 12 bases not matched to a gene; V was cut back by 7 bases and J by 7 bases. The CDR3 extends over 14 amino acids. The CDR3 nucleotides are TGTGCCAGCACCCTGACAGGGTCCGGCATTGAAGCTTTCTTT. Encoded protein: CASTLTGSGIEAFF.

V and J are TRBV5-6 and TRBJ2-1; the D gene is possibly TRBD2 (5 bases). The CDR3 consists of 16 residues. V lost 1 base and J lost 6, with 17 bases in between. Germline loops: CDR1 SGHDT, CDR2 YYEEEE. The DNA for the CDR3 is TGTGCCAGCAGCTTGTACGACTACAGAGCAATCAATGAGCAGTTCTTC. Its translation: CASSLYDYRAINEQFF. Full variable domain (rest looked up from reference TRBV5-6 and TRBJ2-1): DAGVTQSPTHLIKTRGQQVTLRCSPKSGHDTVSWYQQALGQGPQFIFQYYEEEERQRGNFPDRFSGHQFPNYSSELNVNALLLGDSALYLCASSLYDYRAINEQFFGPGTRLTVL.

This clonotype was detected a few times. This sequence joins TRBV28 and TRBJ2-1; the match to TRBD2 covers 10 bases. The germline gives CDR1 MDHEN, CDR2 SYDVKM. Trimming cost V 6 bases and J 4 bases; bases outside gene matches: 9. CDR3 size: 16 residues. The CDR3 nucleotides are TGTGCCAGCAGGGGACTAGCGCTGAGGGATTACAATGAGCAGTTCTTC. Protein product: CASRGLALRDYNEQFF.

This clonotype showed up many times. The chain couples TRBV3-1 to TRBJ2-1; D unresolved. From germline, CDR1 is LGHDT and CDR2 YNNKEL (reference sequence). The V end was cut by 1 base, the J end by 6 bases, with 10 bases between. The CDR3 sequence is 14 residues long. The CDR3 loop reads CASSQAPAPNEQFF. CDR3 sequence (DNA): TGTGCCAGCAGCCAAGCGCCCGCCCCCAATGAGCAGTTCTTC.

This clonotype has just a few counts. The J gene is TRBJ2-1, the V gene TRBV7-2; 7 bases align to TRBD1. J gave up 5 bases and V 3 bases, and 7 bases lay outside the gene matches. Germline values: CDR1 SGHTA, CDR2 FQGNSA. The CDR3 sequence is 15 residues long. The CDR3 region is CASSFKGTDNNEQFF. CDR3 coding DNA: TGTGCCAGCAGCTTTAAGGGGACAGATAACAATGAGCAGTTCTTC.

This clonotype was picked up a small number of times. One end of the junction varies from germline; a read error may be responsible. This sequence joins TRBV28 and TRBJ1-2, with 7 bases lining up with TRBD1. CDR1 and CDR2 (germline): MDHEN, SYDVKM. The length of the CDR3 is 15 residues. CDR3 bases: TGTGCCAGCAGCCCTGACAGGGATCAGGCCTATAGCTACACCTTC. It codes for CASSPDRDQAYSYTF.

For the CDR3, the DNA is TGTGCCAGCAGCCCGGCCAGCGGGGAGCAGTTCTTC. Protein sequence: CASSPASGEQFF. The V gene is TRBV9, the J gene TRBJ2-1, with D perhaps TRBD2 (6 bases). Looked up from germline, CDR1 is SGDLS and CDR2 is YYNGEE. With 4 bases removed from V and 10 bases from J, the gap between germline ends came to 12 bases. This CDR3 comprises 12 residues.

This sequence joins TRBV20-1 and TRBJ1-5; the match to TRBD1 covers 7 bases. Trimming took 3 bases from V and 5 from J; bases not matched to a gene: 10. Looked up from germline, CDR1 is DFQATT and CDR2 is SNEGSKA (reference sequence). This CDR3 spans 15 amino acids. CDR3 in amino acids: CSASTAGQPDQPQHF. CDR3 DNA sequence: TGCAGTGCTAGTACCGCGGGACAGCCTGATCAGCCCCAGCATTTT.

In its sample, this clonotype was seen many times. This chain connects TRBV25-1 to TRBJ2-5, with a possible D match to TRBD2 (5 bases). V was shortened by 1 base and J by 1 base, with 13 bases between the two germline ends. The CDR3 loop spans 16 amino acids. Germline values: CDR1 MGHDK, CDR2 SYGVNS. Here the CDR3 DNA reads TGTGCCAGCAGTGAATCAACGTTTCGGGGCCAAGAGACCCAGTACTTC. This codes for CASSESTFRGQETQYF.

This clonotype was counted at least ten times. The chain joins TRBV11-2 to TRBJ2-4; D may be TRBD2 (5 bases). V shed 1 base and J shed 7 bases, with 11 bases lying between them. Germline lookup yields CDR1 SGHAT and CDR2 FQNNGV. This CDR3 spans 14 amino acids. The CDR3 protein is CASSLASGRNIQYF. The DNA for the CDR3 is TGTGCCAGCAGCTTAGCCAGCGGTCGTAACATTCAGTACTTC.

V gene TRBV12-5 combines with J gene TRBJ2-1; 8 nucleotides agree with TRBD1. The CDR3 extends over 13 amino acids. Germline V lookup: CDR1 LGHNT, CDR2 FRNRAP. V lost 6 bases, J lost 9 bases, and 7 bases stayed unmatched. The CDR3 region is CASGPATGVEQFF. The CDR3, as DNA: TGTGCTAGTGGCCCCGCGACAGGGGTTGAGCAGTTCTTC.

This clonotype qualifies as medium-sized. The chain links TRBV7-2 to TRBJ2-5; a possible D gene is TRBD2 (6 bases). CDR3 length equals 14 residues. Germline loops: CDR1 SGHTA, CDR2 FQGNSA. The V and J ends lost 2 bases and 4 bases respectively, with 11 bases between them. CDR3 protein: CASSLSFGGETQYF. CDR3 nucleotide sequence: TGTGCCAGCAGCTTATCTTTCGGGGGAGAGACCCAGTACTTC.

This clonotype was seen repeatedly, ten times or more. The genes are TRBV4-1 and TRBJ1-1; no definite D call. CDR3 size: 15 residues. Germline lookup yields CDR1 MGHRA and CDR2 YSYEKL. Trimming took off 2 bases at V and 5 bases at J, with 15 bases between the two ends. In nucleotides, the CDR3 is TGCGCCAGCAGCCAAAGGTACAGTGGAGGAACTGAAGCTTTCTTT. Amino acid sequence: CASSQRYSGGTEAFF.